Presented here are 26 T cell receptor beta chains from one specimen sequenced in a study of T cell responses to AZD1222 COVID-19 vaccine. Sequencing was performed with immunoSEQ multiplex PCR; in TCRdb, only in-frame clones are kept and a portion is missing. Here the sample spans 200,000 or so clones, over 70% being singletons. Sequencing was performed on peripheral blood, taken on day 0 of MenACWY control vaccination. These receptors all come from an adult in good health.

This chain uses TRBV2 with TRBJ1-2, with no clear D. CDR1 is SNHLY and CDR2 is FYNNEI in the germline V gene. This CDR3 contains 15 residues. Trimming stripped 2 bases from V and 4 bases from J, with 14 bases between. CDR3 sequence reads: CASSETIWGSYGYTF. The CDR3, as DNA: TGTGCCAGCAGTGAAACCATTTGGGGTAGCTATGGCTACACCTTC.

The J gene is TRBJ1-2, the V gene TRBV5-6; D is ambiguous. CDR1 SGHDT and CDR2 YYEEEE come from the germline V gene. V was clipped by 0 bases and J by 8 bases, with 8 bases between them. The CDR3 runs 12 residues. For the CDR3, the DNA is TGTGCCAGCAGCTTGGTCCAGGACGGCTACACCTTC. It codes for CASSLVQDGYTF.

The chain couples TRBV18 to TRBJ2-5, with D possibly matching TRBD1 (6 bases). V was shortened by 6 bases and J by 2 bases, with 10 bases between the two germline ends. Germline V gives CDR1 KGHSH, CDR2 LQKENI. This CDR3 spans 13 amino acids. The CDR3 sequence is CASSLGQQETQYF. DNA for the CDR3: TGTGCCAGCTCTTTGGGACAACAAGAGACCCAGTACTTC.

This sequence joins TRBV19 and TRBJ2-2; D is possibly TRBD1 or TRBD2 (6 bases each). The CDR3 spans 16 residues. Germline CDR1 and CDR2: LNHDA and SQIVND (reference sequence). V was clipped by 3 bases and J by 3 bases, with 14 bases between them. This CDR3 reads CASSILWGADTGELFF. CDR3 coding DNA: TGTGCCAGTAGTATTCTTTGGGGGGCGGACACCGGGGAGCTGTTTTTT.

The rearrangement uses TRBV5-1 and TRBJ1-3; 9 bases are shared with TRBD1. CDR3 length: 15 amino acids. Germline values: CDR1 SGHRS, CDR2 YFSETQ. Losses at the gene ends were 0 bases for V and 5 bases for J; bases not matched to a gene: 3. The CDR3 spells CASSLGGTGRNTIYF. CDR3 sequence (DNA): TGCGCCAGCAGCTTGGGCGGGACAGGGAGAAACACCATATATTTT.

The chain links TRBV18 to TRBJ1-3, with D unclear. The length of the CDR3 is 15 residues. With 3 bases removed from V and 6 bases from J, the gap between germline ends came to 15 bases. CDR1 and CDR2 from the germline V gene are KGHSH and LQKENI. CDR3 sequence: CASSPAGIAENTIYF. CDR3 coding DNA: TGTGCCAGCTCACCCGCCGGGATAGCGGAAAACACCATATATTTT. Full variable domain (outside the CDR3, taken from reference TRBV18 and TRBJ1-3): NAGVMQNPRHLVRRRGQEARLRCSPMKGHSHVYWYRQLPEEGLKFMVYLQKENIIDESGMPKERFSAEFPKEGPSILRIQQVVRGDSAAYFCASSPAGIAENTIYFGEGSWLTVV.

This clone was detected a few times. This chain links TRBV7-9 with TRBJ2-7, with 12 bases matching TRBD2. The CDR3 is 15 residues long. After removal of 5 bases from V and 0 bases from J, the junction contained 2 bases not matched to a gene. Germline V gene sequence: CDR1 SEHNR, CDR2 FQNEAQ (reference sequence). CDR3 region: CASSLLAGGSYEQYF. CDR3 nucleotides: TGTGCCAGCAGCCTACTAGCGGGGGGCTCCTACGAGCAGTACTTC.

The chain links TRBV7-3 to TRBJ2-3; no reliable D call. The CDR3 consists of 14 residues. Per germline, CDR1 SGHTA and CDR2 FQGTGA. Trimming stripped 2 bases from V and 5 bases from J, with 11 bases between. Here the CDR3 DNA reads TGTGCCAGCAGCTTACCACCGCAAGAAGATACGCAGTATTTT. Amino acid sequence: CASSLPPQEDTQYF.

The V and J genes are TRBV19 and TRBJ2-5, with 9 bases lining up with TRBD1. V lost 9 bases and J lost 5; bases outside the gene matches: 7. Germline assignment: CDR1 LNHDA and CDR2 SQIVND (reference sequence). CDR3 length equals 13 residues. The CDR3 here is CASREDRGETQYF. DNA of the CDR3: TGTGCCAGCCGTGAGGACAGGGGCGAGACCCAGTACTTC.

CDR3 sequence reads: CASSYQEASYEQYF. The CDR3 DNA reads as TGTGCCAGCAGTTATCAGGAGGCGTCCTACGAGCAGTACTTC. The rearrangement joins TRBV6-5 to TRBJ2-7; tentative D call: TRBD2 (5 bases). The V end lost 3 bases, the J end lost 1 base, and 10 bases lay between the germline ends. Looked up from germline, CDR1 is MNHEY and CDR2 is SVGAGI. There are 14 residues in the CDR3.

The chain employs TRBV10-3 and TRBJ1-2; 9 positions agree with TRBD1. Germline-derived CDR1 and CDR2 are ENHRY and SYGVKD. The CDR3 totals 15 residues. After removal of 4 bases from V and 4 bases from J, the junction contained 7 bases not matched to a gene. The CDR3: CAISGRTGAGYGYTF. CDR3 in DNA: TGTGCCATCAGTGGCCGGACAGGGGCGGGCTATGGCTACACCTTC.

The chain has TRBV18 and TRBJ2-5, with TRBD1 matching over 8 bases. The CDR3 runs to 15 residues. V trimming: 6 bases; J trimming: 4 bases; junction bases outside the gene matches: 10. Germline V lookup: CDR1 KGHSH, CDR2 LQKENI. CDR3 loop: CASSDGQGKRETQYF. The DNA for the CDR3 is TGTGCCAGCTCGGACGGACAGGGAAAAAGAGAGACCCAGTACTTC.

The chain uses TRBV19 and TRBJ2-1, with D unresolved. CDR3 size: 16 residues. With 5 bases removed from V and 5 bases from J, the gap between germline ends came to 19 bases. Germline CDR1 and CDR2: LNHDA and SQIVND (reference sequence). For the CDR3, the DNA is TGTGCCAGTAGTTATCCCGCCGGAGTAGGGCACAATGAGCAGTTCTTC. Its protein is CASSYPAGVGHNEQFF.

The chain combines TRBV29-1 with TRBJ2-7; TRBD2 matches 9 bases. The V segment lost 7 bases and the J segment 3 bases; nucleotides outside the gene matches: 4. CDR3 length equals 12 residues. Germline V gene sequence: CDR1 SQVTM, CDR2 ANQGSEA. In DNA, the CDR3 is TGCAGCGCTACGACTAGCGGCTACGAGCAGTACTTC. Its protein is CSATTSGYEQYF.

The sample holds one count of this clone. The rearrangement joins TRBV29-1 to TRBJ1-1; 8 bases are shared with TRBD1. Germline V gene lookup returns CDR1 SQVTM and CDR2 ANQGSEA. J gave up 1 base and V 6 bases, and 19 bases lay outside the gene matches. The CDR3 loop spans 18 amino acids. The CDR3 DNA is TGCAGCGTGGTTGGCGGGACCAGGGGGCTATACGGGAACACTGAAGCTTTCTTT. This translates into CSVVGGTRGLYGNTEAFF. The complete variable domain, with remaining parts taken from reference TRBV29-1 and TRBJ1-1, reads SAVISQKPSRDICQRGTSLTIQCQVDSQVTMMFWYRQQPGQSLTLIATANQGSEATYESGFVIDKFPISRPNLTFSTLTVSNMSPEDSSIYLCSVVGGTRGLYGNTEAFFGQGTRLTVV.

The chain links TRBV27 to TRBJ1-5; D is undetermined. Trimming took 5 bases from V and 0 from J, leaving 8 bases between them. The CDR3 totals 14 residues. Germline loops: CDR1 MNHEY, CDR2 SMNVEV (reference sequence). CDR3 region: CASSVYSSNQPQHF. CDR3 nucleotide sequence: TGTGCCAGCAGTGTCTACAGTAGCAATCAGCCCCAGCATTTT.

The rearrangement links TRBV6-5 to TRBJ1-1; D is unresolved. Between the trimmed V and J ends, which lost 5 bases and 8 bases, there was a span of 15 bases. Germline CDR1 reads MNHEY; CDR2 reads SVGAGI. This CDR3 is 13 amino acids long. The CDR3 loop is CASSPRGEGEAFF. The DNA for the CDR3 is TGTGCCAGCAGTCCCCGGGGAGAAGGAGAAGCTTTCTTT.

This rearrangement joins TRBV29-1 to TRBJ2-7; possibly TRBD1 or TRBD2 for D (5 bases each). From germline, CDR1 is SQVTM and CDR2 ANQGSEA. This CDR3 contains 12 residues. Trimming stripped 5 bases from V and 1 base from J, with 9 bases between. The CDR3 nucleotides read TGCAGCGTTCAGGGACCTTCCTACGAGCAGTACTTC. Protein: CSVQGPSYEQYF.

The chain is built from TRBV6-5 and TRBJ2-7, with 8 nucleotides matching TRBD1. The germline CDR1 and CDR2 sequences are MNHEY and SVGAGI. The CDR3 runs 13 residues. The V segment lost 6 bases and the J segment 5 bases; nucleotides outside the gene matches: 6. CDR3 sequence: CASSLRQGNEQYF. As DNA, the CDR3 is TGTGCCAGCAGCCTTCGACAGGGGAACGAGCAGTACTTC.

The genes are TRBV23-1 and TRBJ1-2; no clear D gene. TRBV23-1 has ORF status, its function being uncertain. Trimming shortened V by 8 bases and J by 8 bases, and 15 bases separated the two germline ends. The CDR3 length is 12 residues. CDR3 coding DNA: TGCGCCAGCGGCCCCGGGTCTGGGGGCTACACCTTC. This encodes CASGPGSGGYTF.

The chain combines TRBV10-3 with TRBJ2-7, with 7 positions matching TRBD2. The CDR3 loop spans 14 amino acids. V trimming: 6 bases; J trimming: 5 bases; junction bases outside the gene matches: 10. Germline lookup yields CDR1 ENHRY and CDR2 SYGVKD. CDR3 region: CAIRASGVGDEQYF. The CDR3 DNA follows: TGTGCCATCAGGGCAAGCGGGGTTGGGGACGAGCAGTACTTC.

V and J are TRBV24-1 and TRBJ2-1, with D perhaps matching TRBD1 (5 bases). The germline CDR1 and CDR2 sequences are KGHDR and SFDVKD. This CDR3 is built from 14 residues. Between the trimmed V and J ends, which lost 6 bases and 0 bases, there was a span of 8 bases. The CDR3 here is CATSTRASYNEQFF. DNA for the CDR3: TGTGCCACCAGTACCAGGGCCTCCTACAATGAGCAGTTCTTC.

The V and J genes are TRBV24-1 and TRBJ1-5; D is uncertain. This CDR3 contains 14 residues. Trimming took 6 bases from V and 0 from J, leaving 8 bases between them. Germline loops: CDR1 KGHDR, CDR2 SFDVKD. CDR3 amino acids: CATSPDNSNQPQHF. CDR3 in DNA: TGTGCCACCAGTCCCGACAATAGCAATCAGCCCCAGCATTTT.

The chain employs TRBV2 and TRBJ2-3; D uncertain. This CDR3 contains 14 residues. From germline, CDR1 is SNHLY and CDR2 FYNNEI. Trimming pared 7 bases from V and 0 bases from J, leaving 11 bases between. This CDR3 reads CASTQDLSTDTQYF. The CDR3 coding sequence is TGTGCCAGCACCCAGGACCTTAGCACAGATACGCAGTATTTT.

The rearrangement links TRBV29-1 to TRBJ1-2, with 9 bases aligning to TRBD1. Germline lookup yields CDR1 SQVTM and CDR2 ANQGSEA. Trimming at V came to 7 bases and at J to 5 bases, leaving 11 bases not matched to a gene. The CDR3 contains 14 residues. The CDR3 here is CSARPMDRGYGYTF. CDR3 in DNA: TGCAGCGCTAGACCGATGGACAGGGGATATGGCTACACCTTC.

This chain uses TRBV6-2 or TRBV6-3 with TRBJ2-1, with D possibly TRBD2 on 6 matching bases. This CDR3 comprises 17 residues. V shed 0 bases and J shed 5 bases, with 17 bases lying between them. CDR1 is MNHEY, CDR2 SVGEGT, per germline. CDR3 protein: CASSYSRFREVDNEQFF. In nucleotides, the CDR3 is TGTGCCAGCAGTTACTCCAGATTTAGGGAGGTCGACAATGAGCAGTTCTTC.